Following are 10 T cell receptor beta chains from one sample sequenced in a study of T cell responses to AZD1222 COVID-19 vaccine. The assay was immunoSEQ multiplex PCR, and TCRdb's table has in-frame clones only and misses some. Of 54,000 or so clones in the sample, more than 80% are singletons; the top ten hold roughly 2%. The source material was peripheral blood, sampled on day 0 of AZD1222 vaccination. These receptors all stem from an adult in good health.

The chain employs TRBV30 and TRBJ2-2, with D possibly matching TRBD2 (6 bases). Germline-derived CDR1 and CDR2 are GTSNPN and SVGIG (reference sequence). The CDR3 covers 13 residues. Trimming cost V 4 bases and J 5 bases, with 11 bases left between them. The CDR3 loop reads CAWKREWTGELFF. DNA for the CDR3: TGTGCCTGGAAACGGGAGTGGACCGGGGAGCTGTTTTTT.

The rearrangement joins TRBV24-1 to TRBJ1-2; D is uncertain. The CDR3 runs to 14 residues. Trimming left V 5 bases short and J 4 bases short, with 13 bases between. The germline V gene encodes CDR1 KGHDR and CDR2 SFDVKD. This CDR3 reads CATSGRDRIYGYTF. The CDR3 region has the DNA TGTGCCACCAGTGGCAGAGATCGAATCTATGGCTACACCTTC.

The V gene is TRBV13, the J gene TRBJ2-1, with D tentatively TRBD2 (6 bases). V lost 2 bases and J lost 6, with 11 bases in between. The length of the CDR3 is 14 residues. Per germline, CDR1 PRHDT and CDR2 FYEKMQ (reference sequence). In DNA, the CDR3 is TGTGCCAGCAGCTTAAGAGCGGGTGGCAATGAGCAGTTCTTC. It codes for CASSLRAGGNEQFF.

The chain carries TRBV6-4 and TRBJ2-3; D perhaps matches TRBD1 (6 bases). The length of the CDR3 is 16 residues. Germline V gene lookup returns CDR1 MRHNA and CDR2 SNTAGT. Trimming pared 0 bases from V and 2 bases from J, leaving 12 bases between. The CDR3, as DNA: TGTGCCAGCAGTGACTCTCGAGCAGGGGCCACAGATACGCAGTATTTT. This codes for CASSDSRAGATDTQYF.

The chain has TRBV5-1 and TRBJ2-3, with 12 bases that match TRBD2. Germline V gene data show CDR1 as SGHRS and CDR2 as YFSETQ. The CDR3 length is 15 residues. The J segment lost 7 bases and the V segment lost 6 bases, leaving 9 bases of the junction unmatched. CDR3 in amino acids: CASTPTSGSSHTQYF. DNA of the CDR3: TGCGCCAGCACCCCGACTAGCGGGAGTTCGCATACGCAGTATTTT.

This clone showed up just once. The chain is built from TRBV5-5 and TRBJ2-6; 9 nucleotides agree with TRBD1. The V segment lost 1 base and the J segment 2 bases; nucleotides outside the gene matches: 10. The germline CDR1 and CDR2 sequences are SGHKS and YYEKEE (reference sequence). This CDR3 contains 19 residues. The CDR3 DNA reads TGTGCCAGCAGCTTGCTCCCCGGGACAGGGAAACCTGGGGCCAACGTCCTGACTTTC. Protein: CASSLLPGTGKPGANVLTF.

V usage is TRBV2 and J usage is TRBJ1-1; D is perhaps TRBD1 (6 bases). This CDR3 has 15 amino acids. V shed 4 bases and J shed 7 bases, with 19 bases lying between them. Germline V gives CDR1 SNHLY, CDR2 FYNNEI. DNA for the CDR3: TGTGCCAGCAGTGGCGAGGGGGGGAGGAAGGGTGAAGCTTTCTTT. Protein sequence: CASSGEGGRKGEAFF.

This rearrangement joins TRBV6-5 to TRBJ1-4; D is unresolved. V was cut by 2 bases and J by 4 bases, with 5 bases left in between. The CDR3 is 13 amino acids. Germline-derived CDR1 and CDR2 are MNHEY and SVGAGI. CDR3 residues: CASSYRRNEKLFF. CDR3 sequence (DNA): TGTGCCAGCAGTTACCGACGTAATGAAAAACTGTTTTTT.

The CDR3 loop reads CASSPPGQANYGYTF. The CDR3 coding sequence is TGTGCCAGCTCACCGCCGGGACAGGCTAACTATGGCTACACCTTC. The chain is built from TRBV18 and TRBJ1-2; 8 nucleotides agree with TRBD1. The CDR3 runs 15 residues. J lost 0 bases, V lost 3 bases, and 3 bases had no gene match. Germline-derived CDR1 and CDR2 are KGHSH and LQKENI. Using reference TRBV18 and TRBJ1-2 for the parts outside the CDR3, the full variable domain is NAGVMQNPRHLVRRRGQEARLRCSPMKGHSHVYWYRQLPEEGLKFMVYLQKENIIDESGMPKERFSAEFPKEGPSILRIQQVVRGDSAAYFCASSPPGQANYGYTFGSGTRLTVV.

The chain couples TRBV7-9 to TRBJ2-7; 9 bases agree with TRBD2. Germline CDR1 is SEHNR and CDR2 is FQNEAQ (reference sequence). The V and J ends lost 5 bases and 1 base, in that order; junction bases with no gene match: 15. The CDR3 runs 18 residues. The CDR3 spells CASSARDSLAGTSYEQYF. The CDR3 coding sequence is TGTGCCAGCAGCGCCCGGGACAGCCTAGCGGGAACGTCCTACGAGCAGTACTTC.